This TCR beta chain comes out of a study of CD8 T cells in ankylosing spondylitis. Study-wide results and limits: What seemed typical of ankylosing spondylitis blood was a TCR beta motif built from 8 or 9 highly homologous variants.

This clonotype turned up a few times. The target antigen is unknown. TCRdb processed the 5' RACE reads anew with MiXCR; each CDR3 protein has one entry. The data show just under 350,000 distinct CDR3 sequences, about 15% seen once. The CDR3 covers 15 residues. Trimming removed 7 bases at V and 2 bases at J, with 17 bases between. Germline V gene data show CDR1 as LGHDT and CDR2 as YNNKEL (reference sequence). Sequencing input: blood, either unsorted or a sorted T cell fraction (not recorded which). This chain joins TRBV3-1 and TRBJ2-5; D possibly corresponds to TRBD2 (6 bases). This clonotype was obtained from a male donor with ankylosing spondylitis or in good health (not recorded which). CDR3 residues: CASTFGGANQETQYF. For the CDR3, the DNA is TGTGCCAGCACCTTCGGAGGGGCGAATCAAGAGACCCAGTACTTC.